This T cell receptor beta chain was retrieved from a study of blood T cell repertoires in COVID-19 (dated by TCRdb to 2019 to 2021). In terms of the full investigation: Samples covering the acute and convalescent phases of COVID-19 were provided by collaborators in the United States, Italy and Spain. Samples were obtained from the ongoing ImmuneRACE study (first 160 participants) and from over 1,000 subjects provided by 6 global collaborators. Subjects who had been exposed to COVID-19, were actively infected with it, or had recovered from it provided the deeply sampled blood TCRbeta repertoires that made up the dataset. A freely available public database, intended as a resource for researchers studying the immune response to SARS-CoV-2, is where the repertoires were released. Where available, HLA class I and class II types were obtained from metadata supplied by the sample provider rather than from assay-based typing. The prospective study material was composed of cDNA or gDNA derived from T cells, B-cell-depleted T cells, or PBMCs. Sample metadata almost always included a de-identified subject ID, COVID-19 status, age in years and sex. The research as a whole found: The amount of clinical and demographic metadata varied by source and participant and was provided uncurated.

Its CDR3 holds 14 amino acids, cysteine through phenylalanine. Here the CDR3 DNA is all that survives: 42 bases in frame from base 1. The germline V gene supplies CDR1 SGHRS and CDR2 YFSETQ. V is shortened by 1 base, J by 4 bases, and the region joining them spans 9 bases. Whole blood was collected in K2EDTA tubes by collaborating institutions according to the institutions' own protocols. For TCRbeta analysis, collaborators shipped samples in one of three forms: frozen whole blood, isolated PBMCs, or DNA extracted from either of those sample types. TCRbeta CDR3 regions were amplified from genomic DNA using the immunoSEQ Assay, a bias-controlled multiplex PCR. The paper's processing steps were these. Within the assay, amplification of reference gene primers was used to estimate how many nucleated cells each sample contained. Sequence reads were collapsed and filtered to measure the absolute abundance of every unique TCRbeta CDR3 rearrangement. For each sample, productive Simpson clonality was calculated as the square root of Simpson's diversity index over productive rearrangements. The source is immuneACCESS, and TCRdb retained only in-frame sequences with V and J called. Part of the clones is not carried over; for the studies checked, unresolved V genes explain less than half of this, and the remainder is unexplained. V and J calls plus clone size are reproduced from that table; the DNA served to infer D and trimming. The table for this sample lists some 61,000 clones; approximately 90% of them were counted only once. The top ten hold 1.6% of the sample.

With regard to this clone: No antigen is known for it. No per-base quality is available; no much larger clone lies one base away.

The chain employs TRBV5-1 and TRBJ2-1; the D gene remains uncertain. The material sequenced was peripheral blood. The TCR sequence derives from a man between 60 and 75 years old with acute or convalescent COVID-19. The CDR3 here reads CASSLTAQYNEQFF. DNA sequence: TGCGCCAGCAGCTTGACAGCTCAGTACAATGAGCAGTTCTTC.